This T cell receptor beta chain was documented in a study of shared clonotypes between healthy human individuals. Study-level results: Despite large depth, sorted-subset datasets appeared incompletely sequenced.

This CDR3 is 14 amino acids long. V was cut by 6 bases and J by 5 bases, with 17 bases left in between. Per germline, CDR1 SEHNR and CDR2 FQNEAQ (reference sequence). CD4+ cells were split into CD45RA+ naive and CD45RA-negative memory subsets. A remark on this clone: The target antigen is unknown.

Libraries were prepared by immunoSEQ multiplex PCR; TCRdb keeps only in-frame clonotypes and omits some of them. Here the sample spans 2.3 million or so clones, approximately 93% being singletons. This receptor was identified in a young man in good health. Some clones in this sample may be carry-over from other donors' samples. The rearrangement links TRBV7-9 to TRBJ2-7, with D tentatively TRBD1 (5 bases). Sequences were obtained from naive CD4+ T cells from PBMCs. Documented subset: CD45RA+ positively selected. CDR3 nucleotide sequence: TGTGCCAGCAGGATCTCACTCCAGGGCCACGAGCAGTACTTC. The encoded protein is CASRISLQGHEQYF.